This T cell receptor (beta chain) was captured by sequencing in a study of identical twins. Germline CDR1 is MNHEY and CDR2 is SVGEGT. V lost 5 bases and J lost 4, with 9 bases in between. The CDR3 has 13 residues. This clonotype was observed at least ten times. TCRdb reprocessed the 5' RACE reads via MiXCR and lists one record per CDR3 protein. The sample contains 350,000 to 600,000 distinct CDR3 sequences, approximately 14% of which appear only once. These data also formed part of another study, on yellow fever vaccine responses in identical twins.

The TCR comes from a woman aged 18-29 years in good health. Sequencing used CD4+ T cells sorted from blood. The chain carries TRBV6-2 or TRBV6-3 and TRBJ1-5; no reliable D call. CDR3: CASSRGVNQPQHF. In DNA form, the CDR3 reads TGTGCCAGCAGTCGCGGGGTAAATCAGCCCCAGCATTTT.